This TCR beta chain was documented in a study of cytomegalovirus exposure and HLA in healthy donors. A multiplex PCR was run with 60 Vbeta primers and 13 Jbeta primers. Data came from immunoSEQ multiplex PCR; TCRdb stores just in-frame clones and leaves some out. The sample has under 130,000 clones; about an eighth are singletons. CDR1 is SGHNT, CDR2 YYREEE, per germline (reference sequence). This CDR3 has 14 residues. V lost 4 bases, J lost 12 bases, and 19 bases lay in between. Study-level findings and limits: TCR association rates varied by HLA locus in a later analysis, with DRB1 highest and HLA-C lowest. What a later analysis reportedly showed was that an Asian-associated ancestry cluster had fewer N-insertions than the approximately 700-donor mean. Among CMV-associated TCR beta chains, most appeared HLA-restricted in a later analysis. Diagnosis of cytomegalovirus status made by the classifier reportedly showed high specificity and sensitivity.

The table lists this clone with a few counts. What it binds is unknown. This rearrangement joins TRBV5-4 to TRBJ1-4; a weak D match, TRBD1 (6 bases). This receptor was taken from a man aged 35 to 55 in good health and CMV-seropositive. Sequencing was done on a sample of PBMCs. The CDR3 here is CASSLGTSRRELFF. In DNA form, the CDR3 reads TGTGCCAGCAGCCTGGGGACATCTCGGAGGGAACTGTTTTTT.